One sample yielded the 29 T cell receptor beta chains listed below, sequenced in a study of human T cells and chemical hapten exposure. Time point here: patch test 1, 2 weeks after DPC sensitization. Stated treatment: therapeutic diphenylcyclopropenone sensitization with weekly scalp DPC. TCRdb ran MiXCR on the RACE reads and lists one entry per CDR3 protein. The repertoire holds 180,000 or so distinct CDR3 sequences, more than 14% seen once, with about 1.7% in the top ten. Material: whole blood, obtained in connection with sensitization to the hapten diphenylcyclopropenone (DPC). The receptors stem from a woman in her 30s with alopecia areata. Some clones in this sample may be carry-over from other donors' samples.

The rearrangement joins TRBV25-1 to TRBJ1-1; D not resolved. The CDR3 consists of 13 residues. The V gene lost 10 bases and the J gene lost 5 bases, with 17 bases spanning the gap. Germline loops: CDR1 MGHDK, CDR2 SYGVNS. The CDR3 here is CATQPPSSTEAFF. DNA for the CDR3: TGTGCCACCCAACCCCCGTCGAGTACTGAAGCTTTCTTT.

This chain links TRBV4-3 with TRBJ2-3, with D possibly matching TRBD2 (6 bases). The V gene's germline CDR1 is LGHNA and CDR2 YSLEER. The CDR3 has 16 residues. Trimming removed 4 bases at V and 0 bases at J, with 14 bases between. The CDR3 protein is CASSLDRGASTDTQYF. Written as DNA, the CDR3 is TGCGCCAGCAGCCTAGATCGCGGGGCTAGCACAGATACGCAGTATTTT.

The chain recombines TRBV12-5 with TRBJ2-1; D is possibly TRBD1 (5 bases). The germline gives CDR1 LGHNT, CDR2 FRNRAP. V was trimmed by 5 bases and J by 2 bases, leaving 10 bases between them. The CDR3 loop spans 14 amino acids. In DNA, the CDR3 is TGTGCTAGTGGTCTCATGGGGCCCTACAATGAGCAGTTCTTC. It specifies CASGLMGPYNEQFF.

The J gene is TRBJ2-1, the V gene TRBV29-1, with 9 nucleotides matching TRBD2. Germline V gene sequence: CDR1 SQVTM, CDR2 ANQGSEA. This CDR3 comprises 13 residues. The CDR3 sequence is CSQRGSGSWRQFF. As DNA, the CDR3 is TGCAGTCAACGGGGTAGCGGGAGTTGGAGGCAGTTCTTC.

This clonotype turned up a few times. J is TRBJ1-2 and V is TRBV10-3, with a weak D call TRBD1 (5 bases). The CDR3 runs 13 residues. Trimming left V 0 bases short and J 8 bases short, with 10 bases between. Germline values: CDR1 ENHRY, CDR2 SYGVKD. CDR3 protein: CAISESGGRGYTF. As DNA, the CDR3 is TGTGCCATCAGTGAGTCCGGGGGACGAGGCTACACCTTC.

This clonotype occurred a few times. The CDR3 bases are TGTGCCAGCAGTTTTTCGGGCGGCTACGAGCAGTACTTC. Amino acid sequence: CASSFSGGYEQYF. V is TRBV6-6 and J is TRBJ2-7; unclear D gene. From germline, CDR1 is MNHNY and CDR2 SVGAGI (reference sequence). This CDR3 is 13 amino acids long. Trimming removed 4 bases at V and 3 bases at J, with 10 bases between.

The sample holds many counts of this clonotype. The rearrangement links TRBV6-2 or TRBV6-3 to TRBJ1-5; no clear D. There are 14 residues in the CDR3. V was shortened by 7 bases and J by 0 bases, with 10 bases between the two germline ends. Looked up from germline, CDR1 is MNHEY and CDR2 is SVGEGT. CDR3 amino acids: CASTVKYSNQPQHF. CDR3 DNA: TGTGCCAGCACAGTTAAATATAGCAATCAGCCCCAGCATTTT.

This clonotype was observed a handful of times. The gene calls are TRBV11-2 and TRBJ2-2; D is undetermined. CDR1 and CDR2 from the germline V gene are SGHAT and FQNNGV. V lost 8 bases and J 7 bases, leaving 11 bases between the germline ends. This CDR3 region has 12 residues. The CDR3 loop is CASQSGYGELFF. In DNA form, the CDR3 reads TGTGCCAGCCAATCCGGATACGGGGAGCTGTTTTTT.

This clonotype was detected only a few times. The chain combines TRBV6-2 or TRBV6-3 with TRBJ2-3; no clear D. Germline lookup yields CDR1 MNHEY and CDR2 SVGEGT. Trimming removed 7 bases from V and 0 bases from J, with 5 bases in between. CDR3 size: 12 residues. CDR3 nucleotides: TGTGCCAGCACCACCAGCACAGATACGCAGTATTTT. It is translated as CASTTSTDTQYF.

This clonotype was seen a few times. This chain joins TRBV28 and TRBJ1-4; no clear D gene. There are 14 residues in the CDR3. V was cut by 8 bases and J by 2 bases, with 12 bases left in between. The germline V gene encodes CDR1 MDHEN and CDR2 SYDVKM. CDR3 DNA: TGTGCCAGCGGATTGGGGAGTACTAATGAAAAACTGTTTTTT. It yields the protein CASGLGSTNEKLFF.

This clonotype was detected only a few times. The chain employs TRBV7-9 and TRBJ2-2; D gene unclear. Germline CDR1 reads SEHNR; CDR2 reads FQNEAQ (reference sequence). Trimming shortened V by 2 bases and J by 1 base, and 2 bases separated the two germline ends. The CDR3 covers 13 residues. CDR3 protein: CASSLWNTGELFF. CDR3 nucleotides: TGTGCCAGCAGCTTATGGAACACCGGGGAGCTGTTTTTT.

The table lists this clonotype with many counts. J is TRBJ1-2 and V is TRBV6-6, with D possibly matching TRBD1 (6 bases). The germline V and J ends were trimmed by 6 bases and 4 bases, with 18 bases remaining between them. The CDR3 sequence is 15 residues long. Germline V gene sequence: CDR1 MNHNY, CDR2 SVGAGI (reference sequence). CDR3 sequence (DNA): TGTGCCAGCAGCGAAGGGGGGAACCGACCCTATGGCTACACCTTC. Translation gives CASSEGGNRPYGYTF.

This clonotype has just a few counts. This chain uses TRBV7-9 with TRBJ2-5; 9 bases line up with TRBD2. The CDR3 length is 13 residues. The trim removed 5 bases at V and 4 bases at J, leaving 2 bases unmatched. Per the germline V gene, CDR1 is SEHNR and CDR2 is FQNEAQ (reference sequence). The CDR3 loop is CASSRGGAETQYF. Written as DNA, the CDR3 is TGTGCCAGCAGCCGCGGGGGGGCAGAGACCCAGTACTTC.

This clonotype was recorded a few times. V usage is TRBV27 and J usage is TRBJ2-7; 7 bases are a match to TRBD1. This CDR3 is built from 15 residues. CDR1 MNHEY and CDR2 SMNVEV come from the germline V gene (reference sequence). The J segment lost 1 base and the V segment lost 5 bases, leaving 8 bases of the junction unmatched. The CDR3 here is CASSRSAQGSYEQYF. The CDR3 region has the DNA TGTGCCAGCAGTCGGTCCGCACAGGGGTCCTACGAGCAGTACTTC.

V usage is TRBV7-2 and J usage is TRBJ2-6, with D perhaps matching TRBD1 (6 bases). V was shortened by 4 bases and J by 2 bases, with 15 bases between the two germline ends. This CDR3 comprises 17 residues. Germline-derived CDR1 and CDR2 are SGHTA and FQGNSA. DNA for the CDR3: TGTGCCAGCAGCTCTCAAGCGACAGGAGCTGGGGCCAACGTCCTGACTTTC. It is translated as CASSSQATGAGANVLTF.

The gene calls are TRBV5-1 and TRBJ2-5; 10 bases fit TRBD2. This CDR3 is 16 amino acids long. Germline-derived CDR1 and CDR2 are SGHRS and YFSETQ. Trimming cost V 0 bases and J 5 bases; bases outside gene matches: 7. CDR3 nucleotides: TGCGCCAGCAGCTTGGCACTAGCGGGGACCTTGGAGACCCAGTACTTC. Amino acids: CASSLALAGTLETQYF.

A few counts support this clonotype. The CDR3 region is CASSLESGEAFF. CDR3 bases: TGCGCCAGCAGCTTGGAGTCAGGGGAAGCTTTCTTT. The V gene is TRBV5-1, the J gene TRBJ1-1, with D possibly being TRBD1 (5 bases). CDR1 and CDR2 (germline): SGHRS, YFSETQ. The V end was cut by 0 bases, the J end by 8 bases, with 8 bases between. The CDR3 sequence is 12 residues long.

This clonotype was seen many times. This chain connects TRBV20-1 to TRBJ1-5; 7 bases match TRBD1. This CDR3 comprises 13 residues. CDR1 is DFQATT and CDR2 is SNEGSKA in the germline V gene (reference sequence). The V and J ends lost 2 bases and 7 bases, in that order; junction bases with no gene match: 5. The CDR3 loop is CSARQGVEQPQHF. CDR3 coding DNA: TGCAGTGCTAGACAGGGGGTTGAGCAGCCCCAGCATTTT.

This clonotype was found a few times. The CDR3 loop is CASKPLAGVSSTDTQYF. CDR3 bases: TGTGCCAGCAAGCCCCTAGCGGGGGTCTCTAGCACAGATACGCAGTATTTT. The chain couples TRBV27 to TRBJ2-3; TRBD2 matches 10 bases. CDR1 MNHEY and CDR2 SMNVEV come from the germline V gene (reference sequence). The CDR3 totals 17 residues. The J segment lost 0 bases and the V segment lost 7 bases, leaving 10 bases of the junction unmatched.

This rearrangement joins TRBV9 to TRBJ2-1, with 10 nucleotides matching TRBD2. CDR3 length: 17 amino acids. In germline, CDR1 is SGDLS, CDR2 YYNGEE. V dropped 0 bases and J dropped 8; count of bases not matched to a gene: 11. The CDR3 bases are TGTGCCAGCAGCGTAGCAATTAGCGGGAGGCCAGGGGATGAGCAGTTCTTC. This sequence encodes CASSVAISGRPGDEQFF.

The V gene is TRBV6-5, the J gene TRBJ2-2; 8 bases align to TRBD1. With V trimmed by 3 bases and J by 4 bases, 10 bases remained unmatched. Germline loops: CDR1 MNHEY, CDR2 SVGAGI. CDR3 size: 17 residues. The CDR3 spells CASSYGRGTGVTGELFF. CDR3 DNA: TGTGCCAGCAGTTATGGGCGAGGGACAGGAGTCACCGGGGAGCTGTTTTTT.

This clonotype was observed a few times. CDR3 in amino acids: CASSIDGRAGYTF. The CDR3 DNA reads as TGTGCCAGTAGTATAGATGGACGGGCTGGCTACACCTTC. The chain links TRBV19 to TRBJ1-2; the D is unclear. Germline CDR1 reads LNHDA; CDR2 reads SQIVND (reference sequence). V dropped 0 bases and J dropped 7 bases, with 9 bases sitting between them. CDR3 length: 13 amino acids.

The CDR3 here is CASSPTPMSEAFF. As DNA, the CDR3 is TGCGCCAGCAGCCCTACGCCTATGTCTGAAGCTTTCTTT. This chain joins TRBV5-1 and TRBJ1-1; D unresolved. The ends were cut back, 4 bases at V and 6 bases at J, with 13 bases in the middle. Looked up from germline, CDR1 is SGHRS and CDR2 is YFSETQ. This CDR3 is 13 amino acids long.

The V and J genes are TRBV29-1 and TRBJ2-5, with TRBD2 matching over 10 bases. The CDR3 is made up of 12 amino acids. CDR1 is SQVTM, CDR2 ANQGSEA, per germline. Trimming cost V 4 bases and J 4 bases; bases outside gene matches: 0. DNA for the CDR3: TGCAGCGTTGCTAGCGGGAGAGAGACCCAGTACTTC. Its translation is CSVASGRETQYF.

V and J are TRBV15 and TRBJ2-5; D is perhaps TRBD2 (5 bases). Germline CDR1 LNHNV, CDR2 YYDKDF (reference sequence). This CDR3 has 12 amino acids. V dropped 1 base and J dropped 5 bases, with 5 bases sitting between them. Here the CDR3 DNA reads TGTGCCACCAGCAGAGCGGGGGAGACCCAGTACTTC. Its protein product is CATSRAGETQYF. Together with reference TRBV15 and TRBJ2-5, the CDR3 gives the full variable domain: DAMVIQNPRYQVTQFGKPVTLSCSQTLNHNVMYWYQQKSSQAPKLLFHYYDKDFNNEADTPDNFQSRRPNTSFCFLDIRSPGLGDTAMYLCATSRAGETQYFGPGTRLLVL.

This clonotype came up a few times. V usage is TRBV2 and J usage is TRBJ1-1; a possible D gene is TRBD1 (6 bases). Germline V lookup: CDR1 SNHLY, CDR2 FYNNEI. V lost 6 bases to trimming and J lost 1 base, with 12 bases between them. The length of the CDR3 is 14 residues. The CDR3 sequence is CASSNTGRNTEAFF. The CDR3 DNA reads TGTGCCAGCAGCAACACAGGGAGGAACACTGAAGCTTTCTTT.

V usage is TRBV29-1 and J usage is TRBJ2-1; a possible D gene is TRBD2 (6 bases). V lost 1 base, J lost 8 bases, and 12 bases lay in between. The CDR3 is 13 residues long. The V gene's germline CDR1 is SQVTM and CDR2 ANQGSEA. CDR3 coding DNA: TGCAGCGTTGAAGGGACTAACGGGTATGAGCAGTTCTTC. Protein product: CSVEGTNGYEQFF.

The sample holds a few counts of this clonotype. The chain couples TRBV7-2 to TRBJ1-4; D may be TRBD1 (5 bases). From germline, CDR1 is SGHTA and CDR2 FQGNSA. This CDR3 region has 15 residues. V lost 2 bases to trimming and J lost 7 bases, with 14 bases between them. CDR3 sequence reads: CASSLSQGVSEKLFF. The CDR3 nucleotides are TGTGCCAGCAGCTTATCCCAGGGTGTAAGTGAAAAACTGTTTTTT. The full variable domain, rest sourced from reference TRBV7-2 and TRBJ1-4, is GAGVSQSPSNKVTEKGKDVELRCDPISGHTALYWYRQSLGQGLEFLIYFQGNSAPDKSGLPSDRFSAERTGGSVSTLTIQRTQQEDSAVYLCASSLSQGVSEKLFFGSGTQLSVL.

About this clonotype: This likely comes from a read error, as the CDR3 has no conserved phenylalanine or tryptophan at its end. CDR3 DNA sequence: TGTGCCAGCAGCCCCGGGAACACCGGGGAGCTGTTTCTT. Encoded protein: CASSPGNTGELFL. The rearrangement links TRBV7-3 to TRBJ2-2, with D uncertain. Germline V gene lookup returns CDR1 SGHTA and CDR2 FQGTGA. Trimming took 5 bases from V and 1 from J, leaving 5 bases between them. The length of the CDR3 is 13 residues.